The source of this T cell receptor beta chain is a study of blood T cell repertoires in COVID-19. Study as a whole: Sites in the United States, Italy and Spain provided acute and convalescent COVID-19 samples. T cells, B-cell-depleted T cells, or PBMCs provided the cDNA or gDNA that served as material.

As originally analysed: Amplified reference gene primers provided the basis for estimating nucleated cell counts. This table comes from immunoSEQ multiplex PCR, and its TCRdb copy is limited to in-frame clones, with some not included. V and J calls and clone size are given by that table; D and trimming were obtained from the DNA. The sample lists about 240,000 clones; about 91% were seen once. This CDR3 has 15 residues. V was shortened by 5 bases and J by 1 base, with 13 bases between the two germline ends. Per germline, CDR1 SEHNR and CDR2 FQNEAQ (reference sequence). The TCR was taken from a woman aged 25 to 45 with acute COVID-19. The chain employs TRBV7-9 and TRBJ2-3; D is perhaps TRBD1 (6 bases). The specimen sequenced was PBMCs or T cells enriched from blood (not recorded which). The chain's CDR3 is CASSVRGYGTDTQYF. The DNA of the CDR3 is TGTGCCAGCAGCGTCAGGGGATATGGCACAGATACGCAGTATTTT.